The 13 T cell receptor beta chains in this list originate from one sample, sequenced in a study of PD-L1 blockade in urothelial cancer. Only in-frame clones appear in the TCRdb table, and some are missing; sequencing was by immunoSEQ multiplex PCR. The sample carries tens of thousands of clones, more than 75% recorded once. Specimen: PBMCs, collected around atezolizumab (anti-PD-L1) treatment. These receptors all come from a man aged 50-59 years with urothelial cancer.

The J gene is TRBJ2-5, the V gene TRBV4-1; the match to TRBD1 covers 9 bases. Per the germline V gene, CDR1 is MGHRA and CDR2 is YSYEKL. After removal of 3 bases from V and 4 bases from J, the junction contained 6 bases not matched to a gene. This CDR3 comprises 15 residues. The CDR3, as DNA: TGCGCCAGCAGCCACCTGACAGGGGGAGGAGAGACCCAGTACTTC. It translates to CASSHLTGGGETQYF.

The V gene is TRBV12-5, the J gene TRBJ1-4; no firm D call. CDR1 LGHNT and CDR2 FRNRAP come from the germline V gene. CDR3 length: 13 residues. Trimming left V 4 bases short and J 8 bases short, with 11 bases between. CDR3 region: CASGSWSGEKLFF. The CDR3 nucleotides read TGTGCTAGTGGTTCGTGGTCGGGGGAAAAACTGTTTTTT.

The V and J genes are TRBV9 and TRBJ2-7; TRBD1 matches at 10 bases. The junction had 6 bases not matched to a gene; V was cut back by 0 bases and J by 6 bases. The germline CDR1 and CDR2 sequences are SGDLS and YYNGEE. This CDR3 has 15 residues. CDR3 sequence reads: CASSVAGTGVSEQYF. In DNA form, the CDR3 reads TGTGCCAGCAGCGTAGCTGGGACAGGGGTTTCCGAGCAGTACTTC.

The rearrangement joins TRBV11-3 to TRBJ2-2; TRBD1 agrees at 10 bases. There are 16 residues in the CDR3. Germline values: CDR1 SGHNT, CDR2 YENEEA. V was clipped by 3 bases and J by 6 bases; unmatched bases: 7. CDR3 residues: CASSFTGTGVAGELFF. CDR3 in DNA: TGTGCCAGCAGCTTCACCGGGACAGGGGTGGCCGGGGAGCTGTTTTTT.

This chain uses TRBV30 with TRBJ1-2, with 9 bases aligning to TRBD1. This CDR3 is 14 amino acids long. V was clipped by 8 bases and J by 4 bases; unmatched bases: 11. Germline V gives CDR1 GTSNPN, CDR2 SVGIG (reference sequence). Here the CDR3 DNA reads TGTGCCGAGGGACAGGGCCTTTTTATCTATGGCTACACCTTC. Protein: CAEGQGLFIYGYTF.

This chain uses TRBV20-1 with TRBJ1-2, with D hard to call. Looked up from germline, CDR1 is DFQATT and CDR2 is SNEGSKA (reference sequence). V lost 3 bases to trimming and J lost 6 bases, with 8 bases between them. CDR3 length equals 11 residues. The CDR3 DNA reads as TGCAGTGCTAGTGCCGGGAATGGCTACACCTTC. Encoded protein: CSASAGNGYTF.

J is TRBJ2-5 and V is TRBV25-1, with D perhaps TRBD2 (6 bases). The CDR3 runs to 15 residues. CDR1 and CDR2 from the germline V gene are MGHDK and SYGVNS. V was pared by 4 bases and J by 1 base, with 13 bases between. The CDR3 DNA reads TGTGCCAGCAGTGGCCCCACCGGGAGCCAAGAGACCCAGTACTTC. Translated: CASSGPTGSQETQYF.

The CDR3 here is CATAGTGVHEQYF. The CDR3, as DNA: TGTGCCACCGCCGGGACAGGGGTCCACGAGCAGTACTTC. V and J are TRBV10-3 and TRBJ2-7, with 10 bases fitting TRBD1. The trim removed 10 bases at V and 5 bases at J, leaving 8 bases unmatched. In germline, CDR1 is ENHRY, CDR2 SYGVKD. The CDR3 loop spans 13 amino acids.

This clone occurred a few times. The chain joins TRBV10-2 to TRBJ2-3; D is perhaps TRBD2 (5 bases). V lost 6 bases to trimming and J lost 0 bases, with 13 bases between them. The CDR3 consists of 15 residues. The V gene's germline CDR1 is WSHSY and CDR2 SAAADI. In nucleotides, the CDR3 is TGCGCCAGCAGGAGGTGGGGAGTGAGCACAGATACGCAGTATTTT. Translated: CASRRWGVSTDTQYF.

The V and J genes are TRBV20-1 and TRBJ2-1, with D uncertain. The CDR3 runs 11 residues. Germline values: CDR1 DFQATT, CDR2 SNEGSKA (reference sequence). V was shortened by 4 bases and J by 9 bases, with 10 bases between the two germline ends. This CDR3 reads CSATRVGEQFF. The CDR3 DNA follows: TGCAGTGCTACTCGGGTGGGTGAGCAGTTCTTC.

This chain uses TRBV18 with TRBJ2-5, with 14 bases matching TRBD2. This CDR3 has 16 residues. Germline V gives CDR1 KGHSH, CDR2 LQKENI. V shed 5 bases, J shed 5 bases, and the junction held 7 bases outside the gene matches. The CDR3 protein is CASSVTSGGAQETQYF. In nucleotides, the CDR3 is TGTGCCAGCTCAGTGACTAGCGGGGGGGCACAGGAGACCCAGTACTTC.

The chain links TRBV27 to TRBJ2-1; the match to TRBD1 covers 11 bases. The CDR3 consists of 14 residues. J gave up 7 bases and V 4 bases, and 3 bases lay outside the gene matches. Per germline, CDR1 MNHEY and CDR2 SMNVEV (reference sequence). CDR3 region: CASSSDRGRNEQFF. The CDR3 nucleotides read TGTGCCAGCAGTTCGGACAGGGGGCGGAATGAGCAGTTCTTC.

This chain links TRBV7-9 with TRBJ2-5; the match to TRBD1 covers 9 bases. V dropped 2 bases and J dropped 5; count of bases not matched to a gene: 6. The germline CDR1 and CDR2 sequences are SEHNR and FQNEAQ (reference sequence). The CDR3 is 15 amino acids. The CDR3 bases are TGTGCCAGCAGCTTACCCACAGGGGGCTATGAGACCCAGTACTTC. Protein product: CASSLPTGGYETQYF.